A single sample gave rise to the 32 T cell receptor beta chains below, sequenced in a study of blood T cell repertoires in COVID-19. TCRdb's copy holds only in-frame clones and misses some; the assay was immunoSEQ multiplex PCR. Counted here are fewer than 200,000 clones, roughly 86% occurring once; the ten biggest clones make up roughly 7.5%. The sequencing sample was made of peripheral blood. The receptors derive from a man between 40 and 49 years old who had recovered from COVID-19.

The chain couples TRBV14 to TRBJ1-2, with D uncertain. Germline loops: CDR1 SGHDN, CDR2 FVKESK. The germline V and J ends were trimmed by 4 bases and 7 bases, with 19 bases remaining between them. There are 15 residues in the CDR3. CDR3 residues: CASSPRATKVLGYTF. The DNA for the CDR3 is TGTGCCAGCAGCCCGAGGGCCACCAAGGTCCTTGGCTACACCTTC.

This rearrangement joins TRBV2 to TRBJ2-1; D not certain. With 5 bases removed from V and 8 bases from J, the gap between germline ends came to 13 bases. Germline V gene sequence: CDR1 SNHLY, CDR2 FYNNEI. The length of the CDR3 is 13 residues. CDR3 sequence: CASSINRSDEQFF. The CDR3 DNA reads as TGTGCCAGCAGTATAAACAGATCGGATGAGCAGTTCTTC.

The chain links TRBV6-2 or TRBV6-3 to TRBJ1-2; perhaps TRBD1 as D (5 bases). The germline gives CDR1 MNHEY, CDR2 SVGEGT. The CDR3 is 12 amino acids. Trimming removed 6 bases at V and 4 bases at J, with 9 bases between. The CDR3 sequence: CASSDSFYGYTF. The CDR3 bases are TGTGCCAGCAGCGACAGTTTCTATGGCTACACCTTC.

This clone came up once. The CDR3 coding sequence is TGTGCCAGCAGTCGACTAGTGGGTAGCACAGATACGCAGTATTTT. This encodes CASSRLVGSTDTQYF. The V call is TRBV2, the J call TRBJ2-3; TRBD2 might be the D (6 bases). V was shortened by 5 bases and J by 0 bases, with 12 bases between the two germline ends. The CDR3 contains 15 residues. Germline values: CDR1 SNHLY, CDR2 FYNNEI.

This chain uses TRBV5-1 with TRBJ1-3; the D is unclear. Germline values: CDR1 SGHRS, CDR2 YFSETQ. V dropped 4 bases and J dropped 1 base, with 21 bases sitting between them. This CDR3 spans 18 amino acids. CDR3 amino acids: CASSRTVAGEVSGNTIYF. CDR3 DNA: TGCGCCAGCAGCCGGACGGTTGCTGGGGAGGTATCTGGAAACACCATATATTTT.

This clone was recorded a few times. The rearrangement joins TRBV6-5 to TRBJ1-1; 7 nucleotides line up with TRBD1. V lost 7 bases and J lost 11; bases outside the gene matches: 7. CDR1 and CDR2 from the germline V gene are MNHEY and SVGAGI. This CDR3 has 11 residues. In nucleotides, the CDR3 is TGTGCCAGCACCTTGACAGGGTTGGCTTTCTTT. It translates to CASTLTGLAFF.

This sequence joins TRBV4-1 and TRBJ2-3, with 7 bases identical to TRBD2. Unmatched junction bases numbered 11, after V lost 1 base and J lost 4 bases. The CDR3 has 17 residues. Germline V gives CDR1 MGHRA, CDR2 YSYEKL. CDR3 DNA: TGCGCCAGCAGCCAAGTAACTGCCAGCGGGGACCCAGATACGCAGTATTTT. It encodes CASSQVTASGDPDTQYF.

V usage is TRBV5-4 and J usage is TRBJ1-2, with D perhaps matching TRBD1 (6 bases). V lost 4 bases and J lost 4, with 11 bases in between. Germline CDR1 is SGHNT and CDR2 is YYREEE (reference sequence). The CDR3 contains 13 residues. The CDR3 DNA is TGTGCCAGCAGCCAGGACAGCACCTATGGCTACACCTTC. Protein: CASSQDSTYGYTF.

The chain is built from TRBV7-2 and TRBJ2-1, with 10 bases matching TRBD2. Unmatched junction bases numbered 8, after V lost 5 bases and J lost 7 bases. Germline V lookup: CDR1 SGHTA, CDR2 FQGNSA. The length of the CDR3 is 15 residues. The CDR3 sequence is CASSGLAGGGNEQFF. The CDR3 DNA reads as TGTGCCAGCAGCGGTTTAGCGGGAGGCGGAAATGAGCAGTTCTTC.

The chain joins TRBV24-1 to TRBJ2-1; 7 bases line up with TRBD2. The V segment lost 10 bases and the J segment 0 bases; nucleotides outside the gene matches: 11. The germline CDR1 and CDR2 sequences are KGHDR and SFDVKD. The CDR3 spans 16 residues. The CDR3 DNA is TGTGCCACGGCACCGAGCGGGGCCCGCTCCTACAATGAGCAGTTCTTC. Its protein product is CATAPSGARSYNEQFF.

This chain's CDR3 is CSVGQDALEGYTF. CDR3 nucleotides: TGCAGCGTTGGACAGGACGCGTTAGAGGGCTACACCTTC. This chain links TRBV29-1 with TRBJ1-2; D perhaps matches TRBD1 (6 bases). The CDR3 has 13 amino acids. Trimming pared 4 bases from V and 8 bases from J, leaving 17 bases between. Germline V gives CDR1 SQVTM, CDR2 ANQGSEA.

V and J are TRBV5-1 and TRBJ1-1; 8 bases are shared with TRBD1. V gave up 7 bases and J gave up 0 bases; unmatched junction bases: 11. Germline V lookup: CDR1 SGHRS, CDR2 YFSETQ. The CDR3 totals 16 residues. This CDR3 reads CASHRGGSGMNTEAFF. DNA for the CDR3: TGCGCCAGCCACAGGGGGGGAAGTGGGATGAACACTGAAGCTTTCTTT.

The gene calls are TRBV7-9 and TRBJ2-1; 11 bases are a match to TRBD1. CDR3 length: 16 amino acids. Trimming took 5 bases from V and 2 from J; bases not matched to a gene: 5. Germline V gene sequence: CDR1 SEHNR, CDR2 FQNEAQ (reference sequence). CDR3 amino acids: CASSLGQGAAYNEQFF. CDR3 nucleotide sequence: TGTGCCAGCAGCCTAGGACAGGGGGCCGCCTACAATGAGCAGTTCTTC.

This clone was seen more than once but under ten times. The chain carries TRBV2 and TRBJ2-7; D perhaps matches TRBD2 (5 bases). CDR1 is SNHLY, CDR2 FYNNEI, per germline. Trimming removed 5 bases at V and 2 bases at J, with 13 bases between. CDR3 length: 14 amino acids. CDR3 sequence (DNA): TGTGCCAGCAGTTCTAAACTAGGCCCCTACGAGCAGTACTTC. Its translation is CASSSKLGPYEQYF.

This clone turned up a few times. The gene calls are TRBV30 and TRBJ2-1, with 10 bases fitting TRBD2. CDR3 size: 14 residues. The V and J ends lost 5 bases and 7 bases, in that order; junction bases with no gene match: 8. CDR1 and CDR2 (germline): GTSNPN, SVGIG (reference sequence). As DNA, the CDR3 is TGTGCCTGGTCTCCGGGACTAGCGTTTAATGAGCAGTTCTTC. Translation gives CAWSPGLAFNEQFF.

This clone was seen only a few times. This sequence joins TRBV7-9 and TRBJ2-7; 8 nucleotides align to TRBD1. CDR3 length equals 12 residues. The V gene end was trimmed by 4 bases and the J gene end by 6 bases; junction bases not matched to a gene: 2. Germline CDR1 reads SEHNR; CDR2 reads FQNEAQ (reference sequence). The CDR3 protein is CASSWDRSEQYF. The CDR3 DNA reads TGTGCCAGCAGCTGGGACAGGAGCGAGCAGTACTTC.

This sequence joins TRBV5-5 and TRBJ1-4; the match to TRBD1 covers 7 bases. Germline CDR1 SGHKS, CDR2 YYEKEE (reference sequence). The CDR3 contains 14 residues. V shed 3 bases and J 4 bases; nucleotides not matched to a gene: 3. The CDR3 nucleotides are TGTGCCAGCAGCTCAGGGGGGTTTAATGAAAAACTGTTTTTT. Translation gives CASSSGGFNEKLFF.

The CDR3 coding sequence is TGTGCCAGCAGCCAAGAAGGAAGGGGGCTCACTGAAGCTTTCTTT. This sequence encodes CASSQEGRGLTEAFF. The chain carries TRBV3-1 (or the pseudogene TRBV3-2) and TRBJ1-1; 7 bases match TRBD1. V trimming: 0 bases; J trimming: 4 bases; junction bases outside the gene matches: 5. Germline V CDR1 and CDR2: LGHDT, YNNKEL (reference sequence). The CDR3 spans 15 residues.

The rearrangement uses TRBV5-4 and TRBJ2-2, with D maybe TRBD1 (6 bases). There are 15 residues in the CDR3. Per germline, CDR1 SGHNT and CDR2 YYREEE (reference sequence). Deletions cut 6 bases from V and 1 base from J, with 13 bases between. CDR3 sequence reads: CASTTGTRNTGELFF. CDR3 sequence (DNA): TGTGCCAGCACCACCGGGACAAGGAACACCGGGGAGCTGTTTTTT.

The chain carries TRBV29-1 and TRBJ1-5, with 10 bases that match TRBD1. V trimming: 6 bases; J trimming: 7 bases; junction bases outside the gene matches: 12. The CDR3 spans 15 residues. Germline CDR1 and CDR2: SQVTM and ANQGSEA. The CDR3 bases are TGCAGCGTCTCTACCGGGACAGGGGAAGGACAGCCCCAGCATTTT. This codes for CSVSTGTGEGQPQHF.

In nucleotides, the CDR3 is TGTGCCAGCAGCTTGGCGGGCACAGATACGCAGTATTTT. Translated, it gives CASSLAGTDTQYF. The chain combines TRBV5-6 with TRBJ2-3; D is unresolved. The CDR3 length is 13 residues. Germline-derived CDR1 and CDR2 are SGHDT and YYEEEE. V was pared by 0 bases and J by 1 base, with 3 bases between.

This chain connects TRBV11-3 to TRBJ2-2; 7 bases are a match to TRBD2. Germline-derived CDR1 and CDR2 are SGHNT and YENEEA. CDR3 length equals 15 residues. Germline trimming cut 4 bases from V and 1 base from J; bases unmatched to any gene: 3. This CDR3 reads CASSSWGGNTGELFF. CDR3 sequence (DNA): TGTGCCAGCAGCTCGTGGGGGGGGAACACCGGGGAGCTGTTTTTT.

This chain connects TRBV18 to TRBJ2-7; 7 nucleotides match TRBD1. The V segment lost 1 base and the J segment 5 bases; nucleotides outside the gene matches: 5. The CDR3 spans 14 residues. Per germline, CDR1 KGHSH and CDR2 LQKENI. CDR3 residues: CASSPQETGNEQYF. As DNA, the CDR3 is TGTGCCAGCTCACCACAGGAGACAGGGAACGAGCAGTACTTC.

The chain uses TRBV7-2 and TRBJ2-5; 7 nucleotides agree with TRBD1. The V and J ends lost 5 bases and 5 bases, in that order; junction bases with no gene match: 11. CDR3 length: 15 amino acids. The germline gives CDR1 SGHTA, CDR2 FQGNSA. CDR3 in DNA: TGTGCCAGCAGCCGGAGGACAGGTGGTCCTGAGACCCAGTACTTC. Its translation: CASSRRTGGPETQYF.

This chain joins TRBV24-1 and TRBJ2-3; TRBD2 matches at 12 bases. The CDR3 sequence is 18 residues long. Germline V lookup: CDR1 KGHDR, CDR2 SFDVKD. Unmatched junction bases numbered 10, after V lost 2 bases and J lost 5 bases. The CDR3 region is CATSDSAPTSGGKDTQYF. The CDR3 DNA reads as TGTGCCACCAGTGATTCTGCCCCGACTAGCGGGGGTAAAGATACGCAGTATTTT.

The rearrangement links TRBV5-4 to TRBJ2-3; possibly TRBD2 for D (6 bases). V dropped 5 bases and J dropped 7 bases, with 14 bases sitting between them. CDR3 length: 13 residues. Germline V gene sequence: CDR1 SGHNT, CDR2 YYREEE (reference sequence). DNA of the CDR3: TGTGCCAGCAGACCTTGGACTAAACATACGCAGTATTTT. Amino acid sequence: CASRPWTKHTQYF.

V and J are TRBV5-6 and TRBJ2-3, with 7 bases matching TRBD2. The CDR3 sequence is 15 residues long. V shed 0 bases, J shed 4 bases, and the junction held 5 bases outside the gene matches. Germline-derived CDR1 and CDR2 are SGHDT and YYEEEE. The CDR3 nucleotides are TGTGCCAGCAGCTTGGACGGGAGGCGGGCAGATACGCAGTATTTT. Its protein product is CASSLDGRRADTQYF.

The rearrangement joins TRBV5-4 to TRBJ2-1; 7 bases are shared with TRBD2. Germline CDR1 is SGHNT and CDR2 is YYREEE (reference sequence). The CDR3 contains 15 residues. Losses at the gene ends were 0 bases for V and 8 bases for J; bases not matched to a gene: 8. CDR3 protein: CASSLGRELFDEQFF. CDR3 nucleotide sequence: TGTGCCAGCAGCTTGGGGCGGGAGTTATTCGATGAGCAGTTCTTC.

The chain couples TRBV4-1 to TRBJ2-7; D is perhaps TRBD2 (6 bases). Between the trimmed V and J ends, which lost 3 bases and 1 base, there was a span of 19 bases. Germline lookup yields CDR1 MGHRA and CDR2 YSYEKL. This CDR3 is built from 17 residues. CDR3 bases: TGCGCCAGCAGCCAGGGGGGACTTTGGAACAATTCCTACGAGCAGTACTTC. This translates into CASSQGGLWNNSYEQYF.

This clone was found once. The chain is built from TRBV4-3 and TRBJ2-2; D perhaps matches TRBD2 (6 bases). This CDR3 has 16 residues. The germline CDR1 and CDR2 sequences are LGHNA and YSLEER. The ends were cut back, 3 bases at V and 6 bases at J, with 17 bases in the middle. The CDR3 DNA is TGCGCCAGCAGCCACCTTTGGGCTAGCGCCCCCGGGGAGCTGTTTTTT. Its translation is CASSHLWASAPGELFF.

The chain has TRBV9 and TRBJ1-1; D call uncertain. Trimming shortened V by 0 bases and J by 0 bases, and 6 bases separated the two germline ends. The CDR3 is 14 amino acids. Germline CDR1 is SGDLS and CDR2 is YYNGEE. This CDR3 reads CASSVDTMNTEAFF. CDR3 nucleotides: TGTGCCAGCAGCGTAGACACCATGAACACTGAAGCTTTCTTT.

The chain uses TRBV5-4 and TRBJ2-7; 13 bases match TRBD2. The CDR3 loop spans 16 amino acids. From germline, CDR1 is SGHNT and CDR2 YYREEE (reference sequence). V gave up 3 bases and J gave up 1 base; unmatched junction bases: 4. The CDR3 loop reads CASSSLTSGGSYEQYF. The CDR3 nucleotides are TGTGCCAGCAGCTCCTTGACTAGCGGGGGGTCCTACGAGCAGTACTTC.